One T cell receptor (beta chain) is described in this entry. This sample was included in a study of blood T cell repertoires in COVID-19. Study-level information: The origin of the acute and convalescent COVID-19 samples was the United States, Italy and Spain.

Germline V gene sequence: CDR1 GTSNPN, CDR2 SVGIG (reference sequence). With 4 bases removed from V and 4 bases from J, the gap between germline ends came to 11 bases. The CDR3 extends over 14 amino acids. Clones were read by immunoSEQ multiplex PCR, and TCRdb kept only the in-frame ones, dropping some. The data contain 95,000 to 150,000 clones, roughly 84% of them singletons. The recovered donors of Cohort 3 showed two negative PCRs, clearance, or symptom resolution. This TCR came from a woman between 25 and 40 years old who had recovered from COVID-19. V is TRBV30 and J is TRBJ1-6; a weak D match, TRBD1 (6 bases). The specimen sequenced was PBMCs or T cells enriched from blood (not recorded which). In nucleotides, the CDR3 is TGTGCCTGGACCAGGGGAGATTATAATTCACCCCTCCACTTT. This sequence encodes CAWTRGDYNSPLHF. The whole variable domain, remainder taken from reference TRBV30 and TRBJ1-6, is SQTIHQWPATLVQPVGSPLSLECTVEGTSNPNLYWYRQAAGRGLQLLFYSVGIGQISSEVPQNLSASRPQDRQFILSSKKLLLSDSGFYLCAWTRGDYNSPLHFGNGTRLTVT.